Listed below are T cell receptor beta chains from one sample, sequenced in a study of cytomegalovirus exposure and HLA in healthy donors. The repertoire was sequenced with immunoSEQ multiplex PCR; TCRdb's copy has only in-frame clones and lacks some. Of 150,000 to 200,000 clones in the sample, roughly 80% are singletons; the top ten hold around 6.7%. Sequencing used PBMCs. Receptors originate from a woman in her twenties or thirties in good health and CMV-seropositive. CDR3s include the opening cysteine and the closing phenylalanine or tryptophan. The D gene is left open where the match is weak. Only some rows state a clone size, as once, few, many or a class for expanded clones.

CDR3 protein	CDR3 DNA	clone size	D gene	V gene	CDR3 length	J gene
CASSPDSFYGYTF	TGTGCCAGCAGCCCGGACAGCTTTTATGGCTACACCTTC	.	.	TRBV5-4	13	TRBJ1-2
CASSIRSQPQHF	TGTGCCAGTAGTATCCGAAGCCAGCCCCAGCATTTT	.	.	TRBV19	12	TRBJ1-5
CAWSGLAGGGSNEQFF	TGTGCCTGGAGTGGACTAGCGGGGGGGGGTAGCAATGAGCAGTTCTTC	.	TRBD2	TRBV30	16	TRBJ2-1
CASSSSGLWDSPLHF	TGTGCCAGCAGTTCGTCAGGGCTGTGGGATTCACCCCTCCACTTT	.	.	TRBV6-5	15	TRBJ1-6
CASSLTGTSGGNEQFF	TGCGCCAGCAGCTTGACCGGGACTAGCGGGGGAAATGAGCAGTTCTTC	.	TRBD2	TRBV5-1	16	TRBJ2-1
CASSFRLGLSYEQYF	TGTGCCAGCAGCTTCCGATTAGGACTTTCCTACGAGCAGTACTTC	.	.	TRBV5-8	15	TRBJ2-7
CASSLRQVQETQYF	TGCGCCAGCAGCTTGAGGCAGGTTCAAGAGACCCAGTACTTC	once	.	TRBV5-1	14	TRBJ2-5
CASSPSDYGYTF	TGTGCCAGCAGCCCCTCGGACTATGGCTACACCTTC	.	.	TRBV9	12	TRBJ1-2
CAWSVSDWGVTVNTEAFF	TGTGCCTGGAGTGTATCGGATTGGGGGGTAACGGTCAACACTGAAGCTTTCTTT	.	.	TRBV30	18	TRBJ1-1
CASSLARLAGLSEQYF	TGCGCCAGCAGCTTGGCCCGACTAGCGGGGCTAAGCGAGCAGTACTTC	.	TRBD2	TRBV5-1	16	TRBJ2-7
CASRRGDSGTGTTFF	TGTGCCTCTAGACGGGGAGACTCTGGAACGGGAACAACTTTCTTT	.	.	TRBV9	15	TRBJ1-1
CASRIGGAGANVLTF	TGTGCCAGTAGGATAGGGGGGGCTGGGGCCAACGTCCTGACTTTC	.	.	TRBV19	15	TRBJ2-6
CASSIRQEKQYF	TGTGCCAGCAGCATCCGACAGGAGAAACAGTACTTC	few	.	TRBV7-2	12	TRBJ2-7